This is a list of T cell receptor beta chains from one sample in a study of blood T cells in healthy people across ages. TCRdb processed the 5' RACE reads anew with MiXCR; each CDR3 protein has one entry. The data contain hundreds of thousands of distinct CDR3 sequences, 44% of them seen just once; the ten biggest clones take up about 21%. The sequencing input was blood. The receptor source for this set is a man in his 60s in good health. Each CDR3 is given with its conserved first and last residue. A D gene is named only where the DNA matches it firmly. Rows give clone size only sometimes, using once, few, many, or a class for an expanded clone.

TRBJ1-6	-	TRBV20-1	-	16	CSARGSASSYNSPLHF	TGCAGTGCTAGAGGGTCGGCGAGCTCCTATAATTCACCCCTCCACTTT
TRBJ2-2	-	TRBV2	-	14	CASSAGVNTGELFF	TGTGCCAGCAGTGCTGGGGTGAACACCGGGGAGCTGTTTTTT
TRBJ2-7	-	TRBV29-1	many	10	CSVGDREQYF	TGCAGCGTAGGGGACCGCGAGCAGTACTTC
TRBJ2-5	TRBD1	TRBV7-9	few	15	CASSRKGTDQETQYF	TGTGCCAGCAGTCGAAAAGGGACAGACCAAGAGACCCAGTACTTC
TRBJ1-1	-	TRBV20-1	-	16	CSARDRAGNLNTEAFF	TGCAGTGCTAGAGATCGGGCAGGTAACCTGAACACTGAAGCTTTCTTT
TRBJ2-3	-	TRBV5-1	few	17	CASSLIGHGTSQDTQYF	TGCGCCAGCAGCCTAATAGGGCACGGGACTTCCCAAGATACGCAGTATTTT
TRBJ2-4	-	TRBV28	-	14	CASSLFGGPGIQYF	TGTGCCAGCAGTTTATTCGGGGGGCCAGGCATTCAGTACTTC
TRBJ1-1	-	TRBV29-1	few	15	CSVEARVMWYTEAFF	TGCAGCGTTGAAGCAAGGGTTATGTGGTACACTGAAGCTTTCTTT
TRBJ1-1	-	TRBV6-5	few	13	CASSTGVNTEAFF	TGTGCCAGCAGTACGGGAGTTAACACTGAAGCTTTCTTT
TRBJ1-2	TRBD1	TRBV7-2	few	15	CASSPEMTGGNGYTF	TGTGCCAGCAGCCCCGAAATGACAGGGGGAAATGGCTACACCTTC
TRBJ2-7	-	TRBV7-2	-	15	CASSQDSNPTYEQYF	TGTGCCAGCAGCCAGGACTCAAACCCTACCTACGAGCAGTACTTC
TRBJ1-2	-	TRBV7-2	few	12	CASSHTGYGYTF	TGTGCCAGCAGCCATACAGGCTATGGCTACACCTTC
TRBJ2-1	-	TRBV10-3	many	14	CAIGRPGDPNEQFF	TGTGCCATCGGCAGGCCAGGGGACCCCAATGAGCAGTTCTTC
TRBJ1-2	-	TRBV6-5	-	15	CASGVWGQGADGYTF	TGTGCCAGCGGGGTCTGGGGCCAGGGAGCCGATGGCTACACCTTC
TRBJ1-2	TRBD1	TRBV7-9	many	16	CASRKSAGTGGSGYTF	TGTGCCAGCAGAAAGTCCGCCGGGACAGGGGGGAGTGGCTACACCTTC
TRBJ2-4	-	TRBV14	-	13	CASSQTRQNIQYF	TGTGCCAGCAGCCAAACTAGACAGAACATTCAGTACTTC
TRBJ2-7	-	TRBV18	-	16	CASSPLETASSYEQYF	TGTGCCAGCTCGCCTCTAGAGACAGCAAGCTCCTACGAGCAGTACTTC
TRBJ1-2	-	TRBV18	few	15	CASSPGSGFGYGYTF	TGTGCCAGCTCACCAGGGTCAGGTTTTGGCTATGGCTACACCTTC
TRBJ2-7	-	TRBV7-2	few	12	CASSTGVWEQYF	TGTGCCAGCAGTACAGGAGTTTGGGAGCAGTACTTC
TRBJ2-7	TRBD2	TRBV20-1	few	13	CSARASGAVEQYF	TGCAGTGCTAGAGCCAGCGGGGCCGTGGAGCAGTACTTC
TRBJ2-4	TRBD2	TRBV6-5	-	17	CASSSPAGREGKNIQYF	TGTGCCAGCAGTTCCCCGGCGGGCAGGGAGGGCAAAAACATTCAGTACTTC
TRBJ1-1	TRBD1	TRBV11-2	-	18	CASSRSRKTGGTNTEAFF	TGTGCCAGCAGCCGAAGCCGGAAGACAGGGGGAACGAACACTGAAGCTTTCTTT
TRBJ2-1	-	TRBV11-3	few	15	CASSPWQGLVDEQFF	TGTGCCAGCAGCCCTTGGCAGGGTTTAGTCGATGAGCAGTTCTTC
TRBJ1-1	TRBD1	TRBV25-1	few	14	CASSGFRQGAEAFF	TGTGCCAGCAGTGGGTTCAGACAGGGAGCTGAAGCTTTCTTT
TRBJ2-7	-	TRBV2	-	11	CASRRTPEQYF	TGTGCCAGCAGGAGGACTCCAGAGCAGTACTTC
TRBJ2-6	TRBD1	TRBV10-1	-	18	CASSPFRGRDTGANVLTF	TGCGCCAGCAGTCCCTTCAGGGGGCGCGACACTGGGGCCAACGTCCTGACTTTC
TRBJ2-3	TRBD2	TRBV20-1	-	15	CSARRSGGAEDTQYF	TGCAGTGCCAGAAGGAGCGGGGGGGCCGAAGATACGCAGTATTTT
TRBJ2-3	-	TRBV20-1	-	15	CSASGRSEWTDTQYF	TGCAGTGCTAGCGGGAGAAGCGAGTGGACAGATACGCAGTATTTT
TRBJ1-2	-	TRBV10-3	-	12	CAISESGYSYTF	TGTGCCATCAGTGAGTCCGGCTATAGCTACACCTTC
TRBJ1-2	-	TRBV10-3	-	13	CAISRDGLDGYTF	TGTGCCATCAGCAGGGACGGTCTGGATGGCTACACCTTC
TRBJ2-1	-	TRBV7-2	few	17	CASSSLDSHPPDNEQFF	TGTGCCAGCAGCTCCTTGGACTCGCACCCCCCTGACAATGAGCAGTTCTTC
TRBJ2-3	-	TRBV4-3	-	14	CASSPRGLKDTQYF	TGCGCCAGCAGCCCTCGGGGGTTAAAAGATACGCAGTATTTT
TRBJ1-5	-	TRBV6-2/TRBV6-3	-	17	CASSPLPESYSNQPQHF	TGTGCCAGCAGTCCCCTGCCTGAATCCTATAGCAATCAGCCCCAGCATTTT
TRBJ1-2	-	TRBV28	-	12	CASKGLGNGYTF	TGTGCCAGCAAAGGACTGGGTAATGGCTACACCTTC
TRBJ2-2	-	TRBV6-2/TRBV6-3	-	18	CASSYSSGANANTGELFF	TGTGCCAGCAGTTACTCGTCCGGGGCCAATGCAAACACCGGGGAGCTGTTTTTT
TRBJ2-7	TRBD2	TRBV7-2	-	12	CAGSVGGYEQYF	TGTGCCGGCAGCGTGGGGGGGTACGAGCAGTACTTC
TRBJ2-7	TRBD2	TRBV20-1	-	17	CSALRLAEFTLGAEQYF	TGCAGTGCTTTGCGACTAGCGGAGTTTACCCTCGGGGCCGAGCAGTACTTC
TRBJ1-5	-	TRBV6-6	-	15	CASGGEGMNNQPQHF	TGTGCCAGCGGGGGGGAGGGGATGAACAATCAGCCCCAGCATTTT
TRBJ1-2	-	TRBV14	-	14	CASSQRGGSDGYTF	TGTGCCAGCAGCCAGCGGGGGGGCAGCGATGGCTACACCTTC
TRBJ1-4	-	TRBV4-2	few	15	CASSQDGDLYEKLFF	TGTGCCAGCAGCCAAGATGGGGACCTCTATGAAAAACTGTTTTTT
TRBJ1-6	TRBD1	TRBV7-9	many	16	CASSRMAGGTNSPLHF	TGTGCCAGCAGCCGGATGGCAGGGGGGACTAATTCACCCCTCCACTTT